A selection of T cell receptor beta chains follows, all from one sample in a study of human T cells and chemical hapten exposure. TCRdb ran MiXCR on the RACE reads and lists one entry per CDR3 protein. There are about 180,000 distinct CDR3 sequences in the sample; 25% to 35% occur only once, and roughly 3% lies in the top ten. Sample: whole blood, taken in connection with sensitization to the hapten diphenylcyclopropenone (DPC). The receptors here all came from a woman in her thirties with alopecia areata. Some clones in this sample may be carry-over from other donors' samples. Each CDR3 is given with its conserved first and last residue. D genes are given only for firm matches. Size values are once, few and many counts, or a class for expanded clones, and some rows have none.

>TRBJ2-2|NA|NA|TRBV5-1
CASSLRSIGELFF
TGCGCCAGCAGCCTTAGGTCAATCGGGGAGCTGTTTTTT
>TRBJ1-3|TRBD1|few|TRBV5-1
CASSLTGAGNTIYF
TGCGCCAGCAGCTTGACAGGGGCTGGAAACACCATATATTTT
>TRBJ1-3|NA|few|TRBV28
CAGGRSNGNTIYF
TGTGCCGGTGGAAGGAGCAATGGAAACACCATATATTTT
>TRBJ2-1|TRBD2|few|TRBV29-1
CSAMGVAGGGEQFF
TGCAGCGCCATGGGGGTAGCGGGAGGAGGTGAGCAGTTCTTC
>TRBJ1-5|NA|few|TRBV10-3
CAISVAGDQPQHF
TGTGCCATCAGTGTGGCAGGGGATCAGCCCCAGCATTTT
>TRBJ2-7|NA|NA|TRBV20-1
CSARDRQSEQYF
TGCAGTGCTAGAGATCGACAGTCCGAGCAGTACTTC
>TRBJ2-7|NA|NA|TRBV6-6
CASSYWEGANSYEQYF
TGTGCCAGCAGTTACTGGGAGGGGGCCAACTCCTACGAGCAGTACTTC
>TRBJ2-3|NA|NA|TRBV15
CATSRVPSGSTDTQYF
TGTGCCACCAGCAGAGTACCCAGCGGAAGCACAGATACGCAGTATTTT
>TRBJ2-3|NA|NA|TRBV21-1
CASSQREANTQYF
TGTGCCAGCAGTCAGCGGGAGGCTAATACGCAGTATTTT
>TRBJ2-7|NA|NA|TRBV29-1
CSARNLGEQYF
TGCAGCGCCCGGAATCTGGGGGAGCAGTACTTC
>TRBJ1-1|TRBD1|NA|TRBV12-3/TRBV12-4
CASSFSAGGYSTEAFF
TGTGCCAGCAGTTTTTCGGCAGGGGGCTATAGCACTGAAGCTTTCTTT
>TRBJ1-2|NA|few|TRBV4-2
CASSQKGGYTF
TGTGCCAGCAGCCAAAAAGGCGGCTACACCTTC
>TRBJ1-2|NA|NA|TRBV28
CASSLPRGLNGYTF
TGTGCCAGCAGTTTGCCGCGGGGTTTGAATGGCTACACCTTC
>TRBJ1-2|NA|few|TRBV29-1
CSVETVNYGYTF
TGCAGCGTTGAGACAGTTAACTATGGCTACACCTTC
>TRBJ2-7|TRBD2|few|TRBV11-2
CATSTRTSGGEQYF
TGTGCCACCTCAACTCGGACTAGCGGGGGCGAGCAGTACTTC
>TRBJ2-2|NA|many|TRBV11-2
CASSFTGGIGELFF
TGTGCCAGCAGCTTCACCGGAGGTATCGGGGAGCTGTTTTTT
>TRBJ2-5|TRBD2|NA|TRBV6-5
CASATRLAGGQTQYF
TGTGCCAGCGCTACACGACTAGCGGGAGGACAGACCCAGTACTTC
>TRBJ1-2|NA|once|TRBV7-3
CASSLTGGDGYTF
TGTGCCAGCAGCTTAACAGGGGGAGATGGCTACACCTTC
>TRBJ1-5|NA|few|TRBV7-2
CASADGHNQPQHF
TGTGCCAGTGCGGACGGACACAATCAGCCCCAGCATTTT
>TRBJ2-1|TRBD2|few|TRBV9
CASSVGLAGVYNEQFF
TGTGCCAGCAGCGTTGGGCTAGCGGGCGTCTACAATGAGCAGTTCTTC
>TRBJ1-2|NA|NA|TRBV21-1
CASSKVARVLGYTF
TGTGCCAGCAGCAAAGTTGCCAGGGTACTTGGCTACACCTTC
>TRBJ2-3|NA|NA|TRBV29-1
CGATLVSDTQYF
TGCGGCGCCACACTAGTTTCAGATACGCAGTATTTT
>TRBJ1-5|NA|few|TRBV28
CASSLYVSNQPQHF
TGTGCCAGCAGTTTATACGTTAGCAATCAGCCCCAGCATTTT